Listed below are T cell receptor beta chains from one sample, sequenced in a study of blood T cell repertoires in COVID-19. TCRdb's table, derived via immunoSEQ multiplex PCR, lists solely in-frame clones and lacks some. The sample lists roughly 100,000 clones; about 76% were seen once. Input material: peripheral blood. The receptor set was obtained from a man older than 75 with acute or convalescent COVID-19. Each CDR3 is given with its conserved first and last residue. D genes are given only for firm matches. Clone sizes are given selectively: once, few, many, or a class where the clone is expanded.

v_call	d_call	clone_size	j_call	cdr3_nt	cdr3_aa
TRBV19	TRBD2	NA	TRBJ2-7	TGTGCCAGTAGTCTTATGGGGGGGAAAACCTACGAGCAGTACTTC	CASSLMGGKTYEQYF
TRBV5-4	NA	NA	TRBJ2-1	TGTGCCAGCAGCTTGGCGCGGGAATCCTACAATGAGCAGTTCTTC	CASSLARESYNEQFF
TRBV30	TRBD2	NA	TRBJ2-2	TGTGCCTGGAGTGGTAGCGGGACGGACACCGGGGAGCTGTTTTTT	CAWSGSGTDTGELFF
TRBV5-1	NA	NA	TRBJ2-7	TGCGCCAGCAGCTTCATTGGGCAGGAGCAGTACTTC	CASSFIGQEQYF
TRBV28	TRBD1	NA	TRBJ2-7	TGTGCCAGCAGCACTCCGGGACAGGGGACCTACGAGCAGTACTTC	CASSTPGQGTYEQYF
TRBV2	NA	NA	TRBJ1-3	TGTGCCAGCAGACAGGGCGAAAGAAACACCATATATTTT	CASRQGERNTIYF
TRBV6-2/TRBV6-3	TRBD1	few	TRBJ1-1	TGTGCCAGCAGTAGGGGACAGGGCATGAACACTGAAGCTTTCTTT	CASSRGQGMNTEAFF
TRBV6-6	TRBD1	NA	TRBJ2-4	TGTGCCAGCAGTCGGGACAGGGGCACTAAAAACATTCAGTACTTC	CASSRDRGTKNIQYF
TRBV11-2	NA	once	TRBJ1-1	TGTGCCAGCAGCTCCCGACGGGTGAACACTGAAGCTTTCTTT	CASSSRRVNTEAFF
TRBV29-1	TRBD1	NA	TRBJ1-4	TGCAGCGTCTCCGGGACAGGGGGCACTAATGAAAAACTGTTTTTT	CSVSGTGGTNEKLFF
TRBV7-3	TRBD1	NA	TRBJ2-5	TGTGCCAGCAGCCTACTCGGGACAGGGTCAGGGACCCAGTACTTC	CASSLLGTGSGTQYF
TRBV28	TRBD2	NA	TRBJ2-3	TGTGCCAGCAGTTTAGCGGGAGGGCGTACAGATACGCAGTATTTT	CASSLAGGRTDTQYF
TRBV3-1/TRBV3-2	NA	NA	TRBJ1-1	TGTGCCAGCAGCCAAGGTATGTTCGAAGCTTTCTTT	CASSQGMFEAFF
TRBV30	TRBD1	few	TRBJ1-6	TGTGCCTGGAGCCCGACCACAGGGGGGAATTCACCCCTCCACTTT	CAWSPTTGGNSPLHF
TRBV6-2/TRBV6-3	TRBD1	NA	TRBJ1-6	TGTGCCAGCAGTAAGACAGGGGTGGTAAATTCACCCCTCCACTTT	CASSKTGVVNSPLHF
TRBV28	TRBD1	NA	TRBJ1-2	TGTGCCAGCAGTCTCGGACAGGGGGCAGGTGGCTACACCTTC	CASSLGQGAGGYTF
TRBV7-2	TRBD1	NA	TRBJ2-2	TGTGCCAGCAGCTCGAGACAGGGGGCGACCGGGGAGCTGTTTTTT	CASSSRQGATGELFF
TRBV24-1	TRBD1	NA	TRBJ1-1	TGTGCCACCAGTGACACCCCCAGGACAGGGCTTAGGTCTGAAGCTTTCTTT	CATSDTPRTGLRSEAFF
TRBV7-6	NA	NA	TRBJ1-4	TGTGCCAGCAGCTTATTTGTTAGGGGGACTAATGAAAAACTGTTTTTT	CASSLFVRGTNEKLFF
TRBV9	TRBD2	once	TRBJ2-2	TGTGCCAGCAGCAGAGGGGGACTAGCGGGAGGGAACACCGGGGAGCTGTTTTTT	CASSRGGLAGGNTGELFF
TRBV3-1/TRBV3-2	TRBD2	NA	TRBJ2-2	TGTGCCAGCAGCTCCGGGAGGTCCAACACCGGGGAGCTGTTTTTT	CASSSGRSNTGELFF
TRBV7-9	NA	NA	TRBJ1-1	TGTGCCAGCAGCCCTCTCTGGGGCAAGAACACTGAAGCTTTCTTT	CASSPLWGKNTEAFF
TRBV2	TRBD1	NA	TRBJ1-4	TGTGCCAGCAGTGACAGGGGGTTCATGAAACTGTTTTTT	CASSDRGFMKLFF
TRBV11-2	NA	NA	TRBJ2-2	TGTGCCAGCAGCTTCAGGGGCGCGAACACCGGGGAGCTGTTTTTT	CASSFRGANTGELFF
TRBV9	TRBD2	NA	TRBJ2-7	TGTGCCAGCAGCCCACTCGGGGGGGGATCCTACGAGCAGTACTTC	CASSPLGGGSYEQYF
TRBV5-1	NA	NA	TRBJ2-2	TGCGCCAGCAGCTTGGTTCCGGGACAAAACACCGGGGAGCTGTTTTTT	CASSLVPGQNTGELFF
TRBV7-9	NA	NA	TRBJ2-3	TGTGCCAGCAGCTTAGCGGGTCACAGAGCTAGCACAGATACGCAGTATTTT	CASSLAGHRASTDTQYF
TRBV18	NA	NA	TRBJ1-5	TGTGCCAGCTCACCAACGGGAGAAAATCAGCCCCAGCATTTT	CASSPTGENQPQHF
TRBV6-5	TRBD2	NA	TRBJ2-7	TGTGCCAGCAGGGGTAGCGGGAGGGTCTACGAGCAGTACTTC	CASRGSGRVYEQYF
TRBV18	NA	few	TRBJ1-2	TGTGCCAGCTCACTAGGCGGCAAGGAGGGCTACACCTTC	CASSLGGKEGYTF
TRBV29-1	TRBD1	NA	TRBJ2-7	TGCAGCGTTTGGGGACAGGTGAATTTCTACGAGCAGTACTTC	CSVWGQVNFYEQYF
TRBV28	NA	once	TRBJ2-7	TGTGCCAGCAGTCCTAGCGCCTCCTACGAGCAGTACTTC	CASSPSASYEQYF
TRBV28	NA	NA	TRBJ1-3	TGTGCCAGCAGTTTTGTGGGGGGGCGGAGAAACACCATATATTTT	CASSFVGGRRNTIYF
TRBV5-1	NA	NA	TRBJ1-2	TGCGCCAGCAGCTTGGGAGGAAGGGGAGGAACTAACTATGGCTACACCTTC	CASSLGGRGGTNYGYTF
TRBV28	NA	NA	TRBJ2-5	TGTGCCGCTCGGGACTACCAAGAGACCCAGTACTTC	CAARDYQETQYF
TRBV30	NA	few	TRBJ2-7	TGTGCCTGGAGTGTCGGTACCTACGAGCAGTACTTC	CAWSVGTYEQYF
TRBV5-1	NA	NA	TRBJ1-6	TGCGCCAGCAGGGCCGACTCCCTCCCCGATCCCCTCCACTTT	CASRADSLPDPLHF
TRBV6-5	NA	NA	TRBJ1-1	TGTGCCAGCAGTTACCGGAGGAACACTGAAGCTTTCTTT	CASSYRRNTEAFF
TRBV24-1	TRBD2	NA	TRBJ2-7	TGTGCCACCAGTGGTTCGCGGACTAGCGGGAGTTTAGGTTCCTACGAGCAGTACTTC	CATSGSRTSGSLGSYEQYF
TRBV19	TRBD1	NA	TRBJ1-2	TGTGCCAGTAGTATGTCGGGACAGCTTCCTTCTAACTATGGCTACACCTTC	CASSMSGQLPSNYGYTF
TRBV28	TRBD1	NA	TRBJ2-7	TGTGCCAGCAGATTAACAGGGGGTCACGAGCAGTACTTC	CASRLTGGHEQYF
TRBV18	TRBD1	NA	TRBJ1-1	TGTGCCAGCTCACTAATAACAGGGGTTGTCGACACTGAAGCTTTCTTT	CASSLITGVVDTEAFF
TRBV6-2/TRBV6-3	NA	NA	TRBJ1-1	TGTGCCAGCAGTTCACGACGCGCGAGGGACACTGAAGCTTTCTTT	CASSSRRARDTEAFF
TRBV27	TRBD1	NA	TRBJ1-5	TGTGCCAGCAGCGACAGGGGAAGAGGGAGCAATCAGCCCCAGCATTTT	CASSDRGRGSNQPQHF
TRBV4-3	NA	NA	TRBJ1-1	TGCGCCAGCAGCCAAGATTTCGGGTCGAACACTGAAGCTTTCTTT	CASSQDFGSNTEAFF
TRBV7-2	NA	once	TRBJ2-5	TGTGCCAGCAGCTTAGATCGTGAGACCCAGTACTTC	CASSLDRETQYF
TRBV5-5	NA	NA	TRBJ2-7	TGTGCCAGCAGCTTGGGACTCGCCGTACCCTACGAGCAGTACTTC	CASSLGLAVPYEQYF
TRBV28	TRBD1	NA	TRBJ1-6	TGTGCCAGCAGTGGGGGACAGGGGGCGTATAATTCACCCCTCCACTTT	CASSGGQGAYNSPLHF
TRBV6-5	TRBD1	NA	TRBJ1-1	TGTGCCAGCAGTTACACGGGACAGGGCGCTGAAGCTTTCTTT	CASSYTGQGAEAFF
TRBV5-1	NA	NA	TRBJ1-1	TGCGCCAGCAGCTGGAGTGTTTCTCAGAACACTGAAGCTTTCTTT	CASSWSVSQNTEAFF
TRBV18	NA	NA	TRBJ2-1	TGTGCCAGCTCACTGAATAGCGGCAGCTCCTACAATGAGCAGTTCTTC	CASSLNSGSSYNEQFF
TRBV18	TRBD2	NA	TRBJ2-7	TGTGCCAGCTCACCCTCGGGACTAGCGGGAGGTGCCGAGCAGTACTTC	CASSPSGLAGGAEQYF
TRBV7-2	NA	NA	TRBJ1-1	TGTGCCAGCAGCTTTCCTCAGGGAACTGAAGCTTTCTTT	CASSFPQGTEAFF
TRBV5-1	NA	NA	TRBJ2-3	TGCGCCAGCAGCCCCCCCTATACCGTGGGCGATACGCAGTATTTT	CASSPPYTVGDTQYF
TRBV28	NA	NA	TRBJ2-2	TGTGCCAGCAGTTTATACGGTGGCGGGGAGCTGTTTTTT	CASSLYGGGELFF
TRBV2	TRBD2	NA	TRBJ2-1	TGTGCCAGCAGTCCCCGTCTCGCGGGAGGGCTTTTCTCGAGCTCCTACAATGAGCAGTTCTTC	CASSPRLAGGLFSSSYNEQFF
TRBV6-5	NA	once	TRBJ2-3	TGTGCCAGCAGTAGTTGGAGAGCCGATACGCAGTATTTT	CASSSWRADTQYF
TRBV15	NA	NA	TRBJ1-6	TGTGCCACCAGCAGAGATGACATAAATTCACCCCTCCACTTT	CATSRDDINSPLHF